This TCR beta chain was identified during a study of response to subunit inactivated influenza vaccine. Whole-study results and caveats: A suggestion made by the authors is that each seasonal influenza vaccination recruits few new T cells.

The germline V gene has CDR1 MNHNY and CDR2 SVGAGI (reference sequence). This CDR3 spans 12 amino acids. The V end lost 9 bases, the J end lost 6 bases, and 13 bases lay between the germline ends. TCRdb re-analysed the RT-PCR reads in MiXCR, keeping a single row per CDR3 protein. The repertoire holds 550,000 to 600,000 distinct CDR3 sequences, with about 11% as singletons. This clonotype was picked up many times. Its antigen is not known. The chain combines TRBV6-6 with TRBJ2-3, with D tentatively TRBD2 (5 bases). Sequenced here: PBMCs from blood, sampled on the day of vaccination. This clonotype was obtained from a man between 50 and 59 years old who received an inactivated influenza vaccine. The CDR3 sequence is CASLSSWDTQYF. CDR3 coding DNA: TGTGCCAGTCTTTCTAGCTGGGATACGCAGTATTTT.